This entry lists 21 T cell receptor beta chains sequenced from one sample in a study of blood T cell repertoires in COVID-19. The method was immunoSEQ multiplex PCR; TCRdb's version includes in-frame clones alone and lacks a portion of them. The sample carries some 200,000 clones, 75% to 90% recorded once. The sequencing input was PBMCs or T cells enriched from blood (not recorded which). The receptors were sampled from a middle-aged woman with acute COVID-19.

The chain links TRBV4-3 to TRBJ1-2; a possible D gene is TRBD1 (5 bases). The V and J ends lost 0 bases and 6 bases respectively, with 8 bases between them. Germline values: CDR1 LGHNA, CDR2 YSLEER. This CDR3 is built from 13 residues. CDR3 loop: CASSQDLGDGYTF. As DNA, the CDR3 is TGCGCCAGCAGCCAAGATTTAGGGGATGGCTACACCTTC.

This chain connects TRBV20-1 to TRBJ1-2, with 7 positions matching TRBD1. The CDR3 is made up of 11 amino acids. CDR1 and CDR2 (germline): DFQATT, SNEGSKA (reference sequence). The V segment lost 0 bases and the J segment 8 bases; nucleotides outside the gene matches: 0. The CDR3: CSARDRGGYTF. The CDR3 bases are TGCAGTGCTAGAGACAGGGGGGGCTACACCTTC.

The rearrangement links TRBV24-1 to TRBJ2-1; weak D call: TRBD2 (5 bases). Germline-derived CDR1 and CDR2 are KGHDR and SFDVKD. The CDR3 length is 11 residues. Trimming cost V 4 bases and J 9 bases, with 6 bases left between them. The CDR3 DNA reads TGTGCCACCAGTGAGACTACTGAGCAGTTCTTC. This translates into CATSETTEQFF.

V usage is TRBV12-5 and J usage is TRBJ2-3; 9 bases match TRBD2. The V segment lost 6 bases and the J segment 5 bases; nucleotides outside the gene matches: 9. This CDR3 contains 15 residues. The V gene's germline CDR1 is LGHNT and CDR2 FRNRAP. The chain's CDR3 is CASGPSGGPEDTQYF. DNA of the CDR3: TGTGCTAGTGGGCCCAGCGGGGGGCCCGAAGATACGCAGTATTTT. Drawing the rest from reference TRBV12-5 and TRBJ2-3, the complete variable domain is DARVTQTPRHKVTEMGQEVTMRCQPILGHNTVFWYRQTMMQGLELLAYFRNRAPLDDSGMPKDRFSAEMPDATLATLKIQPSEPRDSAVYFCASGPSGGPEDTQYFGPGTRLTVL.

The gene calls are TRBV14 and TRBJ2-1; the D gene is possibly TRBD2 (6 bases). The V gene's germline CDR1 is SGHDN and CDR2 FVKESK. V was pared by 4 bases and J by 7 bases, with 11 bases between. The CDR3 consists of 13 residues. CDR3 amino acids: CASSRLGRNEQFF. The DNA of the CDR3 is TGTGCCAGCAGCCGATTGGGGAGGAATGAGCAGTTCTTC.

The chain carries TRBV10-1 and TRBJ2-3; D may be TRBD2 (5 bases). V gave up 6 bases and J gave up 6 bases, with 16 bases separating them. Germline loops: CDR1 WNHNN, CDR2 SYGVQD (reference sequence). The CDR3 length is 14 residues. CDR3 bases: TGCGCCAGCAGCCTACTAGTTCCTGGGGATACGCAGTATTTT. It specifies CASSLLVPGDTQYF.

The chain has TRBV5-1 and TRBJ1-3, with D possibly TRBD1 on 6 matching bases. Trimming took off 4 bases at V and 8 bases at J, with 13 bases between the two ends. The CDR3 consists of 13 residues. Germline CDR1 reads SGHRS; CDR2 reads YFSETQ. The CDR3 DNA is TGCGCCAGCAGCATAGCAGGGGCTGACACCATATATTTT. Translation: CASSIAGADTIYF.

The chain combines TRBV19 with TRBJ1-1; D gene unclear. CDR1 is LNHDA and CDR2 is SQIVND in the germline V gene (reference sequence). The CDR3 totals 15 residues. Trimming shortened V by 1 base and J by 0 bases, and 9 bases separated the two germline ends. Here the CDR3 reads CASSIVAAMNTEAFF. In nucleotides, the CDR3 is TGTGCCAGTAGTATAGTGGCAGCGATGAACACTGAAGCTTTCTTT.

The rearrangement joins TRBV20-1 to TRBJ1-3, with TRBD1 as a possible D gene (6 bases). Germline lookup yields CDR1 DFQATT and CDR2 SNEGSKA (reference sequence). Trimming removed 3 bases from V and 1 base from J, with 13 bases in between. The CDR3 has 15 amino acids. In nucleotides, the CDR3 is TGCAGTGCTAGTTGGAGGGGGGGATCTGGAAACACCATATATTTT. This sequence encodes CSASWRGGSGNTIYF.

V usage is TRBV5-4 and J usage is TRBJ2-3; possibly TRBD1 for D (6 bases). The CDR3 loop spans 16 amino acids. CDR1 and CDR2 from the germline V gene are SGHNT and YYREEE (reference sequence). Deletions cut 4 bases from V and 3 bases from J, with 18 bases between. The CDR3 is CASSEAGTRRTDTQYF. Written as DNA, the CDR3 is TGTGCCAGCAGCGAAGCCGGGACAAGGCGGACAGATACGCAGTATTTT.

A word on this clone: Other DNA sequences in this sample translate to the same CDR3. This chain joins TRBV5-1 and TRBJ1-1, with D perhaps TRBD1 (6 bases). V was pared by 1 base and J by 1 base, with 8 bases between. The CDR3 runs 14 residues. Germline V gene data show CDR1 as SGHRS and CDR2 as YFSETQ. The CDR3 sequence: CASSLTGKNTEAFF. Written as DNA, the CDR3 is TGCGCCAGCAGCTTGACAGGGAAGAACACTGAAGCTTTCTTT.

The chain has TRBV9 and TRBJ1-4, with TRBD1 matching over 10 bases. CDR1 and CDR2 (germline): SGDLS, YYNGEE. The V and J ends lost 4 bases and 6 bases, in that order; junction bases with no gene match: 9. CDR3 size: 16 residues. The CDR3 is CASSLTPGTGDEKLFF. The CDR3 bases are TGTGCCAGCAGCCTTACGCCCGGGACAGGGGATGAAAAACTGTTTTTT. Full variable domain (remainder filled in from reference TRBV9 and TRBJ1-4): DSGVTQTPKHLITATGQRVTLRCSPRSGDLSVYWYQQSLDQGLQFLIQYYNGEERAKGNILERFSAQQFPDLHSELNLSSLELGDSALYFCASSLTPGTGDEKLFFGSGTQLSVL.

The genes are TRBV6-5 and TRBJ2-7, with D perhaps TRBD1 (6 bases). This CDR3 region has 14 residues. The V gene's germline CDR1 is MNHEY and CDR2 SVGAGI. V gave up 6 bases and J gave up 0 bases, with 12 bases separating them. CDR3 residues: CASSRGLSSYEQYV. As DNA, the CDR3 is TGTGCCAGCAGCAGGGGTTTAAGCTCCTACGAGCAGTACGTC.

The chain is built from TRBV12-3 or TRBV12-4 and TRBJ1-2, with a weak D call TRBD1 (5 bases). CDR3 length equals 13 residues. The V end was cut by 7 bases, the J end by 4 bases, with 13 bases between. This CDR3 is CASNARGAYGYTF. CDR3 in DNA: TGTGCCAGCAACGCAAGGGGCGCCTATGGCTACACCTTC.

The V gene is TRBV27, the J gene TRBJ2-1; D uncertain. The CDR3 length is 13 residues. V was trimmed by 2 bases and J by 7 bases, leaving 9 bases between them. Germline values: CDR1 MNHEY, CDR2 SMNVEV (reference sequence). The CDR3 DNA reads TGTGCCAGCAGTTTACAAGTACTGAATGAGCAGTTCTTC. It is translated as CASSLQVLNEQFF.

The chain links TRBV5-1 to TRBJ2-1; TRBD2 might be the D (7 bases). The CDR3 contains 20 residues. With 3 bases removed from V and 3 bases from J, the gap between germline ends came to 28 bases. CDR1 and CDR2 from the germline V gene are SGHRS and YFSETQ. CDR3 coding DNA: TGCGCCAGCAGCTCCGTGCAACAGCAAGGGCGGGGGCGCTACTACAATGAGCAGTTCTTC. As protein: CASSSVQQQGRGRYYNEQFF.

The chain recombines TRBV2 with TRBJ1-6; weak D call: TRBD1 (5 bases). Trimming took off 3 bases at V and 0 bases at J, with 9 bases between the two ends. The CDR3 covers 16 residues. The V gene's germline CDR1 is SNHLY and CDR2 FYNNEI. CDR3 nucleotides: TGTGCCAGCAGTGAGCGGGGGGGCTCCTATAATTCACCCCTCCACTTT. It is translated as CASSERGGSYNSPLHF.

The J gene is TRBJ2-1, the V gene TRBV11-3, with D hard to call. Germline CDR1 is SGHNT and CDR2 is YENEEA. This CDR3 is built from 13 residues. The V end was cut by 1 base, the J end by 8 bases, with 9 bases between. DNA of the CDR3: TGTGCCAGCAGCTTAGTGCCCAGCGATGAGCAGTTCTTC. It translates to CASSLVPSDEQFF. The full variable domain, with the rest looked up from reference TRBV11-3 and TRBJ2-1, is EAGVVQSPRYKIIEKKQPVAFWCNPISGHNTLYWYLQNLGQGPELLIRYENEEAVDDSQLPKDRFSAERLKGVDSTLKIQPAELGDSAVYLCASSLVPSDEQFFGPGTRLTVL.

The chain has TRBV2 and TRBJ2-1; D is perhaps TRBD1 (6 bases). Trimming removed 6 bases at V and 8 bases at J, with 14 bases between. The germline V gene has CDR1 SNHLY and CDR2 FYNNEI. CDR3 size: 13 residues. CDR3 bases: TGTGCCAGCAGGTACAGGGCTGGGTATGAGCAGTTCTTC. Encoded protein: CASRYRAGYEQFF.

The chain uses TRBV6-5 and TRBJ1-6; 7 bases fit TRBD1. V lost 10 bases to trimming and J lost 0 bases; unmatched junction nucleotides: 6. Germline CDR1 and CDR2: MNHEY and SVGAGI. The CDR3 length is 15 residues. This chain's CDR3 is CATRQGFSYNSPLHF. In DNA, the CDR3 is TGTGCCACCCGACAGGGCTTCTCCTATAATTCACCCCTCCACTTT.

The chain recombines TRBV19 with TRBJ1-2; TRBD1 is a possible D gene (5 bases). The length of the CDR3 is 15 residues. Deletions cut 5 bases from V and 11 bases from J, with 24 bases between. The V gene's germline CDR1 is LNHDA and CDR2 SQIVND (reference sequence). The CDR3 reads CASSSQQAMTERYTF. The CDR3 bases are TGTGCCAGTAGTTCCCAACAAGCGATGACAGAACGGTACACCTTC.